This TCR beta chain is from a study of memory CD4+ T cells and cytomegalovirus serostatus (dated by TCRdb to about 2019). Describing the broader study: The cohort comprised around 35 healthy Belgian adults, 9 CMV seropositive and 24 CMV seronegative. To replicate a published TCR-based CMV serostatus classifier, the researchers sequenced the CD4+ memory TCRbeta repertoires of a Belgian cohort whose cytomegalovirus serostatus was known.

The Quick-DNA Microprep Kit was used to extract genomic DNA from the sorted cells. Amplification of TCRbeta DNA was done with the immunoSEQ hsTCRbeta kit, following the protocol from the manufacturer. TCRbeta libraries were sequenced on an Illumina MiSeq instrument. The published analysis was carried out like this. After out-of-frame sequences were removed, 2.4 million or so distinct TCRbeta sequences remained, averaging approximately 67,000 per individual. Two values were used to score each individual: the count of 164 previously reported CMV-associated TCRbeta sequences and the total count of productive distinct TCRbeta sequences. A beta-binomial model was reimplemented in Python, and random forests from scikit-learn, run with default parameters, were trained on data from the US cohort. Classifier performance on the Belgian cohort was reported as the median AUC with percentile confidence intervals calculated over 10,000 bootstrap iterations. The clones in this table, taken by TCRdb from immuneACCESS, are in-frame only. Not every clone is retained; where verified, under half of the shortfall comes from an unresolved V gene, and the cause of the rest is unknown. V and J calls and clone size are those listed in that table; D and trimming were worked out from the DNA. The sample contains 55,000 to 75,000 clones, 82% of them found a single time. The top ten clonotypes cover 0.88% of the sample.

General study outcomes and caveats: A median bootstrapped AUC of roughly 0.94 with a 95% CI of 0.76-1.00 was achieved on the Belgian cohort by the original-framework classifier. Unlike the original study, which covered naive and memory CD4+ and CD8+ populations, the Belgian study sequenced only CD4+CD45RO+ memory cells. CMV serostatus prediction reached a median bootstrapped AUC of roughly 0.95 with the original framework and approximately 0.92 with a US-trained random forest. Of over 150 previously reported CMV-associated TCRbeta sequences, approximately 64 appeared in the CD4+ memory repertoires, each in one to five individuals. The results were interpreted as suggesting that the CMV-associated TCR signature is largely present in the CD4+ memory repertoire.

Single viable CD3+CD4+CD8-CD45RO+ cells were sorted as memory CD4+ T cells on a FACSAria II. CMV serostatus was determined with a Roche Elecsys assay detecting serum IgG against CMV pp150, pp28, p38 and p52. After the samples were thawed, total CD4+ T cells were enriched through positive selection using CD4 magnetic microbeads. The samples came from a different study that was designed specifically to examine the CD4+ T cell memory repertoire. Following standard operating procedures, peripheral blood mononuclear cells were isolated and cryopreserved, while serum was kept at -80 degrees C. CD3-PerCP (BW264/56), CD4-APC (RPA-T4), CD45RO-PE (UCHT1) and CD8-Pacific Orange (3B5) antibodies were used for staining, and non-viable cells were excluded with Sytox blue. Comment on this clone: Its antigen is still unknown. Base qualities are not recorded, but no much larger clone differs from it by a single base.

This TCR derives from an adult in good health and CMV-seronegative. Sequenced input: memory CD4+ T cells from blood.

The CDR3 protein: CASSRSPGGGGNEQFF. The sequenced DNA: TGTGCCAGCTCACGTTCTCCAGGTGGGGGAGGGAATGAGCAGTTCTTC. This receptor chain uses TRBV18 and TRBJ2-1; the junction holds 7 bases that match TRBD2. Inclusive of the bounding cysteine and phenylalanine, the CDR3 is 16 residues long. Of all the DNA, just the CDR3 is kept, 48 bases in frame from base 1. V ends up 4 bases short and J 7 bases short, with an unmatched junction base count of 13. Sequences KGHSH (CDR1) and LQKENI (CDR2) are obtained from the germline V gene.